The 23 T cell receptor beta chains listed next were all sequenced from one sample in a study of neurological immune-mediated disorders. The time point was: longitudinal time-point 1 (baseline). Via MiXCR, TCRdb re-called the 5' RACE reads, giving one row per CDR3 protein. The sample carries tens of thousands of distinct CDR3 sequences, roughly 10% recorded once. Sequencing input: PBMCs. The source of these receptors is a male donor with HTLV-1-associated myelopathy (HAM/TSP).

This clonotype was detected ten times or more. The rearrangement joins TRBV27 to TRBJ1-2, with 7 positions matching TRBD1. With V trimmed by 5 bases and J by 2 bases, 2 bases remained unmatched. Germline CDR1 and CDR2: MNHEY and SMNVEV (reference sequence). This CDR3 has 13 amino acids. This CDR3 is CASSRDSNYGYTF. Written as DNA, the CDR3 is TGTGCCAGCAGTCGGGACAGCAACTATGGCTACACCTTC.

This clonotype was counted ten times or more. The chain uses TRBV6-5 and TRBJ2-4; D gene unclear. V lost 0 bases to trimming and J lost 7 bases, with 10 bases between them. Germline V CDR1 and CDR2: MNHEY, SVGAGI. CDR3 length: 14 residues. CDR3 nucleotide sequence: TGTGCCAGCAGTTACTCGAATATAGAGAACATTCAGTACTTC. Protein product: CASSYSNIENIQYF.

This clonotype was detected a few times. The chain carries TRBV4-3 and TRBJ2-5; D remains unclear. With 0 bases removed from V and 5 bases from J, the gap between germline ends came to 10 bases. The CDR3 is 14 residues long. Germline V gene data show CDR1 as LGHNA and CDR2 as YSLEER. The chain's CDR3 is CASSQDLRPETQYF. For the CDR3, the DNA is TGCGCCAGCAGCCAAGATCTCCGCCCGGAGACCCAGTACTTC.

This clonotype was seen ten or more times. This chain uses TRBV27 with TRBJ2-2; TRBD2 matches at 15 bases. CDR1 is MNHEY and CDR2 is SMNVEV in the germline V gene (reference sequence). This CDR3 comprises 17 residues. The V segment lost 6 bases and the J segment 3 bases; nucleotides outside the gene matches: 5. The CDR3 sequence is CASRYGLAGGDTGELFF. The CDR3 DNA sequence: TGTGCCAGCAGATACGGACTAGCGGGAGGGGACACCGGGGAGCTGTTTTTT.

This clonotype was detected only once. At one end the junction does not follow the germline gene, possibly because of a read error. J is TRBJ2-7 and V is TRBV5-1; D is perhaps TRBD1 (6 bases). Germline CDR1 reads SGHRS; CDR2 reads YFSETQ. CDR3 size: 15 residues. CDR3 sequence reads: CASSLWSGEAYERYF. CDR3 nucleotide sequence: TGCGCCAGCAGCTTGTGGTCAGGGGAAGCCTACGAGCGGTACTTC.

The rearrangement uses TRBV29-1 and TRBJ1-1; D unclear. The CDR3 consists of 12 residues. CDR1 and CDR2 from the germline V gene are SQVTM and ANQGSEA. The V end was cut by 8 bases, the J end by 4 bases, with 14 bases between. The CDR3 DNA reads as TGCAGCTCCGGGGTCGACCGCACTGAAGCTTTCTTT. Translation: CSSGVDRTEAFF.

At least ten counts were recorded for this clonotype. The chain links TRBV5-1 to TRBJ2-4; D uncertain. CDR1 is SGHRS, CDR2 YFSETQ, per germline. Trimming took 6 bases from V and 2 from J, leaving 12 bases between them. The CDR3 spans 14 residues. The CDR3 protein is CASTEGGPKNIQYF. CDR3 nucleotides: TGCGCCAGCACCGAAGGTGGACCCAAAAACATTCAGTACTTC.

In this sample, this clonotype turned up many times. The DNA of the CDR3 is TGTGCCAGCAGCCAGACAGGGGAGGATGGCTACACCTTC. It is translated as CASSQTGEDGYTF. V and J are TRBV7-9 and TRBJ1-2; TRBD1 aligns across 8 bases. The V gene's germline CDR1 is SEHNR and CDR2 FQNEAQ (reference sequence). The CDR3 sequence is 13 residues long. V gave up 5 bases and J gave up 6 bases; unmatched junction bases: 5.

The chain is built from TRBV12-3 or TRBV12-4 and TRBJ1-5, with 7 bases fitting TRBD1. The length of the CDR3 is 14 residues. V shed 10 bases and J 4 bases; nucleotides not matched to a gene: 10. This CDR3 is CANRGRRRNQPQHF. The DNA of the CDR3 is TGTGCCAACAGGGGACGACGGAGAAATCAGCCCCAGCATTTT.

This clonotype was detected ten times or more. CDR3 amino acids: CASSQEAPGWNTEAFF. The CDR3 nucleotides are TGTGCCAGCAGCCAAGAGGCGCCGGGCTGGAACACTGAAGCTTTCTTT. The chain combines TRBV3-1 with TRBJ1-1; no firm D call. CDR3 length: 16 residues. Germline V lookup: CDR1 LGHDT, CDR2 YNNKEL (reference sequence). The germline V and J ends were trimmed by 0 bases and 1 base, with 12 bases remaining between them.

This sequence joins TRBV10-3 and TRBJ1-1; possibly TRBD1 for D (5 bases). This CDR3 comprises 11 residues. V lost 7 bases and J 5 bases, leaving 8 bases between the germline ends. CDR1 is ENHRY, CDR2 SYGVKD, per germline. Written as DNA, the CDR3 is TGTGCCATCAAGGGGAGGACTGAAGCTTTCTTT. Encoded protein: CAIKGRTEAFF.

This clonotype was seen many times. The J gene is TRBJ2-7, the V gene TRBV2; tentatively, D is TRBD2 (6 bases). Germline CDR1 reads SNHLY; CDR2 reads FYNNEI. CDR3 size: 16 residues. Trimming took off 2 bases at V and 4 bases at J, with 18 bases between the two ends. In DNA, the CDR3 is TGTGCCAGCAGTGAAACTCGTCTAGCGCAGAGATACGAGCAGTACTTC. It codes for CASSETRLAQRYEQYF.

In this sample, this clonotype turned up a few times. The gene calls are TRBV14 and TRBJ2-7, with D possibly matching TRBD1 (5 bases). V was clipped by 2 bases and J by 3 bases, with 20 bases between them. Per the germline V gene, CDR1 is SGHDN and CDR2 is FVKESK. This CDR3 is built from 17 residues. The CDR3 protein is CASSQKSGAPQFYEQYF. The CDR3 DNA sequence: TGTGCCAGCAGCCAAAAGAGTGGGGCACCACAATTCTACGAGCAGTACTTC.

This clonotype was seen at least ten times. The V and J genes are TRBV6-2 or TRBV6-3 and TRBJ2-7, with TRBD2 identical over 7 bases. Germline V gene data show CDR1 as MNHEY and CDR2 as SVGEGT. The junction had 6 bases not matched to a gene; V was cut back by 2 bases and J by 5 bases. The CDR3 extends over 14 amino acids. This CDR3 is CASSYVGGNHEQYF. The CDR3 DNA follows: TGTGCCAGCAGTTACGTCGGGGGGAACCACGAGCAGTACTTC.

This rearrangement joins TRBV18 to TRBJ2-3; 7 nucleotides line up with TRBD2. Trimming took 3 bases from V and 0 from J; bases not matched to a gene: 6. Germline V gene data show CDR1 as KGHSH and CDR2 as LQKENI. This CDR3 spans 16 amino acids. Here the CDR3 DNA reads TGTGCCAGCTCACCGTGGCTAGCGGATAGCACAGATACGCAGTATTTT. It encodes CASSPWLADSTDTQYF.

A note on this clonotype: Being one base from a much bigger clone, this may be a read error. V gene TRBV5-1 combines with J gene TRBJ1-1, with a weak D call TRBD1 (5 bases). Germline V gene lookup returns CDR1 SGHRS and CDR2 YFSETQ. This CDR3 comprises 15 residues. In DNA form, the CDR3 reads TGCGCCAACAGCCCCTGGGGGGGGATGAACACTGAAGCTTTCTTT. It codes for CANSPWGGMNTEAFF.

This clonotype was observed at least ten times. This chain links TRBV28 with TRBJ2-7, with D possibly being TRBD1 or TRBD2 (6 bases each). Between the trimmed V and J ends, which lost 3 bases and 6 bases, there was a span of 24 bases. CDR1 is MDHEN, CDR2 SYDVKM, per germline. The CDR3 length is 17 residues. The CDR3 DNA is TGTGCCAGCAGTTTTAGGTGGCCCGGGGGCGCCCTTGGCGAGCAGTACTTC. Protein: CASSFRWPGGALGEQYF.

This clonotype was seen at least ten times. CDR3 nucleotide sequence: TGCAGTGCTAGTACCGACGGCGGGGACTCCTACGAGCAGTACTTC. The encoded protein is CSASTDGGDSYEQYF. This sequence joins TRBV20-1 and TRBJ2-7, with D perhaps TRBD2 (6 bases). The germline CDR1 and CDR2 sequences are DFQATT and SNEGSKA (reference sequence). There are 15 residues in the CDR3. Trimming stripped 3 bases from V and 0 bases from J, with 15 bases between.

V usage is TRBV2 and J usage is TRBJ2-1; 14 bases line up with TRBD2. Germline CDR1 SNHLY, CDR2 FYNNEI. CDR3 size: 17 residues. Trimming took 8 bases from V and 0 from J; bases not matched to a gene: 6. The CDR3 reads CASGGLAGAYSYNEQFF. In DNA form, the CDR3 reads TGTGCCAGCGGGGGACTAGCGGGGGCATACTCCTACAATGAGCAGTTCTTC.

In this sample, this clonotype turned up many times. The V gene is TRBV24-1, the J gene TRBJ2-5; 12 positions match TRBD1. Germline V lookup: CDR1 KGHDR, CDR2 SFDVKD. The ends lost 9 bases at V and 5 bases at J; junction bases unmatched: 9. CDR3 length equals 15 residues. The CDR3 loop reads CATSPGTGGRETQYF. In nucleotides, the CDR3 is TGTGCCACCTCCCCCGGGACAGGGGGCCGGGAGACCCAGTACTTC.

Many counts were recorded for this clonotype. The rearrangement links TRBV6-2 or TRBV6-3 to TRBJ2-7; D may be TRBD1 (6 bases). V was clipped by 6 bases and J by 3 bases, with 12 bases between them. The CDR3 loop spans 13 amino acids. CDR1 and CDR2 from the germline V gene are MNHEY and SVGEGT. Here the CDR3 reads CASSGTLVYEQYF. As DNA, the CDR3 is TGTGCCAGCAGCGGGACATTGGTCTACGAGCAGTACTTC.

This clonotype was seen repeatedly, ten times or more. This chain uses TRBV5-1 with TRBJ2-5; TRBD2 aligns across 12 bases. Germline CDR1 SGHRS, CDR2 YFSETQ. V lost 4 bases, J lost 5 bases, and 12 bases stayed unmatched. The CDR3 spans 17 residues. CDR3 amino acids: CASSASGGAGGAETQYF. As DNA, the CDR3 is TGCGCCAGCAGCGCTAGCGGGGGGGCCGGGGGTGCGGAGACCCAGTACTTC.

This clonotype occurred many times. The chain recombines TRBV25-1 with TRBJ1-2; no clear D gene. The germline V and J ends were trimmed by 5 bases and 1 base, with 8 bases remaining between them. Per the germline V gene, CDR1 is MGHDK and CDR2 is SYGVNS. The CDR3 contains 13 residues. CDR3: CASSKDINYGYTF. The CDR3 coding sequence is TGTGCCAGCAGTAAAGACATTAACTATGGCTACACCTTC.